The clone carrying this TCR beta chain turned up a few times. Its target is not known. The germline V gene has CDR1 MNHEY and CDR2 SVGEGT. Deletions cut 10 bases from V and 5 bases from J, with 9 bases between. The CDR3 length is 11 residues. Three pairs of healthy female monozygous twins were the donors. Original handling: Clonotypes per individual ranged from about 85,000 to nearly 500,000. TCRdb called the 5' RACE reads again in MiXCR, with one record for every CDR3 protein. TCRdb, not the original authors, processed these V and J calls. The sample shows 300,000 to 400,000 distinct CDR3 sequences, over 25% of them seen only once. The data stem from a study of identical twins' blood T cells. Whole-study results and caveats: Shared CDR3 clonotype counts between two donors mainly tracked the product of their cloneset sizes, twins included. Top TCRbeta clonotypes were shared more with twin than unrelated donors.

The specimen was PBMCs. The chain recombines TRBV6-2 or TRBV6-3 with TRBJ2-1; D is unresolved. The source is a woman aged 18-49 years in good health. As DNA, the CDR3 is TGTGCCATCCGCCCAGACAATGAGCAGTTCTTC. This codes for CAIRPDNEQFF.